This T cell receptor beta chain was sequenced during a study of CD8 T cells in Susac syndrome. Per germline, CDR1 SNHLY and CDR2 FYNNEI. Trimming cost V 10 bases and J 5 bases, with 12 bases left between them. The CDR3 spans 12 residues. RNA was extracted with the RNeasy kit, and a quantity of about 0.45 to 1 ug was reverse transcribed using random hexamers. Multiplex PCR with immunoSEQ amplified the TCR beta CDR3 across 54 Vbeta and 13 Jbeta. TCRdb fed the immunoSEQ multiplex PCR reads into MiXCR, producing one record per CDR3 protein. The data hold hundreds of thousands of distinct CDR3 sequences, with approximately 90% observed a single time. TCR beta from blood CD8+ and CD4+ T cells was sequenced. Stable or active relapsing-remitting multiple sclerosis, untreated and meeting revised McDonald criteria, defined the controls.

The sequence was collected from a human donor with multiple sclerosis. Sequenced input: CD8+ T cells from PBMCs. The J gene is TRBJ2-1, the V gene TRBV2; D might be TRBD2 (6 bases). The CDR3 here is CATGLLDNEQFF. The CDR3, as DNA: TGTGCCACCGGACTACTTGACAATGAGCAGTTCTTC.